This T cell receptor beta chain is from a study of cytomegalovirus exposure and HLA in healthy donors. Study conclusions and caveats: Later analysis found that TCR beta chains associated with HLA were more clonally expanded than other, equally common chains. It was reportedly the case that the classifier diagnosed cytomegalovirus status with high specificity and sensitivity.

This clone was detected only once. As yet, its antigen is unknown. The donors gave bone marrow, and they were healthy. PCR primers comprised 60 Vbeta and 13 Jbeta primers. Method: immunoSEQ multiplex PCR; TCRdb's copy keeps in-frame clones and lacks some. The sample consists of 60,000 to 70,000 clones, 65% to 80% of them appearing once. The germline V and J ends were trimmed by 3 bases and 5 bases, with 17 bases remaining between them. The CDR3 totals 16 residues. CDR1 and CDR2 (germline): LNHNV, YYDKDF (reference sequence). The sequence derives from a woman in her twenties or thirties in good health and CMV-seronegative. What was sequenced was PBMCs. This sequence joins TRBV15 and TRBJ2-1; a possible D gene is TRBD1 (6 bases). CDR3 protein: CATSRDSRGWDNEQFF. CDR3 in DNA: TGTGCCACCAGCAGGGACAGCAGGGGATGGGACAATGAGCAGTTCTTC.